This T cell receptor beta chain was sequenced in a study of blood T cells in healthy people across ages. The people who gave samples were healthy Caucasians from Russia, aged roughly 6 to 100. A sample-barcoded 5' primer and a J-beta primer mix were used in a second PCR of roughly 7 to 11 cycles. Via MiXCR, TCRdb re-called the 5' RACE reads, giving one row per CDR3 protein. The table records some 930,000 distinct CDR3 sequences, about 29% of them present only once. The same data also went into a second study, on T cells of mothers and their children. That work states: During the second PCR, the M1S primer introduced sample barcodes along with 2-4 random nucleotides. The study obtained over 8.5 million TCR beta CDR3 reads per mother and 2.5 million to 3 million per child.

The clonotype comes from a woman in her thirties or forties in good health. The sample taken for sequencing was blood.

The DNA for the CDR3 is TGTGCCAGCAGTCTTCGGGACAGTATTCAGCCCCAGCATTTT. Its translation is CASSLRDSIQPQHF. The chain carries TRBV6-6 and TRBJ1-5; 7 nucleotides agree with TRBD1. The CDR3 contains 14 residues. Trimming at V came to 5 bases and at J to 6 bases, leaving 7 bases not matched to a gene. The germline V gene encodes CDR1 MNHNY and CDR2 SVGAGI (reference sequence).